This TCR beta chain was documented in a study of vaccination effects on CD4 cells after COVID-19. Study observations and caveats: Early post-infection timepoints were absent, and convalescent patients were few.

Sequenced by immunoSEQ multiplex PCR; TCRdb stores in-frame clones only, minus some. The repertoire has 40,000 or so clones, 60% to 75% of them found once; the top ten carry about 3%. Following culture for approximately ten days, CD4+ T cells were isolated. The sample holds a few counts of this clone. Its target is unknown. The V gene lost 3 bases and the J gene lost 2 bases, with 8 bases spanning the gap. CDR3 length: 13 amino acids. The germline V gene has CDR1 LNHDA and CDR2 SQIVND (reference sequence). Source: CD4+ T cells from PBMCs cultured without peptide, taken before COVID-19 vaccination. This receptor was obtained from a human donor who received a COVID-19 vaccine. V is TRBV19 and J is TRBJ2-7; D is uncertain. The chain's CDR3 is CASSIGHPYEQYF. The CDR3 DNA sequence: TGTGCCAGTAGTATCGGTCACCCCTACGAGCAGTACTTC.